The next 30 T cell receptor beta chains were all read from a single sample in a study of shared clonotypes between healthy human individuals. Data came from immunoSEQ multiplex PCR; TCRdb stores just in-frame clones and leaves some out. The sample lists fewer than 600,000 clones; 60% to 80% were seen once. Sequenced: PBMCs. These receptors originate from a middle-aged woman in good health. Some clones in this sample may be carry-over from other donors' samples.

For this clone: A read error is likely here: a far larger clone is one base away. The same CDR3 also results from other DNA sequences found in this sample. The chain recombines TRBV9 with TRBJ2-7; no clear D. The CDR3 length is 14 residues. The germline CDR1 and CDR2 sequences are SGDLS and YYNGEE. V lost 0 bases, J lost 2 bases, and 9 bases lay in between. The CDR3: CASSVEVQPYEQYF. DNA of the CDR3: TGTGCCAGCAGCGTAGAGGTGCAGCCCTACGAGCAGTACTTC.

CDR3 nucleotide sequence: TGCGCCAGCAGCCAAGGAGGGCAGGGGTTTGTTTGGGATCAGCCCCAGCATTTT. The encoded protein is CASSQGGQGFVWDQPQHF. V gene TRBV4-1 combines with J gene TRBJ1-5, with D tentatively TRBD1 (6 bases). V lost 1 base, J lost 5 bases, and 21 bases lay in between. Germline V gives CDR1 MGHRA, CDR2 YSYEKL. This CDR3 has 18 amino acids.

The genes are TRBV9 and TRBJ2-7; D might be TRBD2 (6 bases). CDR3 length equals 16 residues. V lost 0 bases to trimming and J lost 2 bases, with 15 bases between them. Germline V lookup: CDR1 SGDLS, CDR2 YYNGEE. CDR3 sequence (DNA): TGTGCCAGCAGCGTAGACCCCCTAGCGCTTCCCTACGAGCAGTACTTC. Protein product: CASSVDPLALPYEQYF.

The rearrangement uses TRBV9 and TRBJ1-2, with a weak D call TRBD1 (5 bases). The ends were cut back, 5 bases at V and 2 bases at J, with 19 bases in the middle. The CDR3 extends over 16 amino acids. The germline gives CDR1 SGDLS, CDR2 YYNGEE. The CDR3 sequence is CASSEGTGYLNYGYTF. In nucleotides, the CDR3 is TGTGCCAGCAGTGAAGGAACAGGATACTTGAACTATGGCTACACCTTC. Looking up the rest from reference TRBV9 and TRBJ1-2 gives the full variable domain: DSGVTQTPKHLITATGQRVTLRCSPRSGDLSVYWYQQSLDQGLQFLIQYYNGEERAKGNILERFSAQQFPDLHSELNLSSLELGDSALYFCASSEGTGYLNYGYTFGSGTRLTVV.

This clone came up once. The gene calls are TRBV6-4 and TRBJ2-2, with TRBD2 as a possible D gene (6 bases). Germline CDR1 reads MRHNA; CDR2 reads SNTAGT. There are 15 residues in the CDR3. V was shortened by 2 bases and J by 4 bases, with 11 bases between the two germline ends. Here the CDR3 DNA reads TGTGCCAGCAGTGACCCGACTAGTACCACCGGGGAGCTGTTTTTT. As protein: CASSDPTSTTGELFF.

This clone was observed a handful of times. This chain uses TRBV7-9 with TRBJ2-7, with TRBD2 matching 10 bases. Germline V gives CDR1 SEHNR, CDR2 FQNEAQ (reference sequence). J lost 2 bases, V lost 5 bases, and 3 bases had no gene match. This CDR3 has 14 residues. The CDR3 DNA sequence: TGTGCCAGCAGCCCCCTAGCGGGAGCCTACGAGCAGTACTTC. It encodes CASSPLAGAYEQYF.

The chain has TRBV19 and TRBJ1-5; possible D gene TRBD1, 5 bases. In germline, CDR1 is LNHDA, CDR2 SQIVND (reference sequence). The CDR3 covers 14 residues. V lost 8 bases, J lost 7 bases, and 18 bases lay in between. CDR3 nucleotides: TGTGCCAGTGGGTTTTGGGGGAATGGACAGCCCCAGCATTTT. This encodes CASGFWGNGQPQHF.

Written as DNA, the CDR3 is TGTGCCAGCGGGGCCGGGACAGGGTATGGCTACACCTTC. Protein: CASGAGTGYGYTF. The rearrangement uses TRBV28 and TRBJ1-2; TRBD1 aligns across 9 bases. In germline, CDR1 is MDHEN, CDR2 SYDVKM. CDR3 length: 13 residues. J was trimmed by 5 bases and V by 8 bases; bases with no gene match: 6.

The rearrangement joins TRBV7-3 to TRBJ2-2; D may correspond to TRBD1 or TRBD2 (5 bases each). The CDR3 covers 16 residues. V lost 1 base and J lost 5, with 14 bases in between. Germline V gene lookup returns CDR1 SGHTA and CDR2 FQGTGA. This CDR3 is CASSLIGGRRTGELFF. CDR3 sequence (DNA): TGTGCCAGCAGCTTAATTGGGGGACGGAGGACCGGGGAGCTGTTTTTT. The complete variable domain, with remaining parts taken from reference TRBV7-3 and TRBJ2-2, reads GAGVSQTPSNKVTEKGKYVELRCDPISGHTALYWYRQSLGQGPEFLIYFQGTGAADDSGLPNDRFFAVRPEGSVSTLKIQRTERGDSAVYLCASSLIGGRRTGELFFGEGSRLTVL.

The V call is TRBV10-3, the J call TRBJ1-1; perhaps TRBD1 as D (5 bases). The V gene lost 10 bases and the J gene lost 4 bases, with 10 bases spanning the gap. CDR3 length: 11 residues. Per the germline V gene, CDR1 is ENHRY and CDR2 is SYGVKD. As DNA, the CDR3 is TGTGCCACCAAAGGGACCACTGAAGCTTTCTTT. Its translation: CATKGTTEAFF.

The chain links TRBV5-4 to TRBJ1-4; the D gene is possibly TRBD1 (6 bases). The CDR3 runs to 14 residues. Trimming pared 0 bases from V and 6 bases from J, leaving 9 bases between. Looked up from germline, CDR1 is SGHNT and CDR2 is YYREEE (reference sequence). Here the CDR3 reads CASSLDRVDEKLFF. The CDR3 region has the DNA TGTGCCAGCAGCTTGGACAGGGTAGATGAAAAACTGTTTTTT.

This chain links TRBV19 with TRBJ2-6, with a weak D call TRBD2 (6 bases). The CDR3 loop spans 15 amino acids. Trimming cost V 7 bases and J 0 bases, with 10 bases left between them. The V gene's germline CDR1 is LNHDA and CDR2 SQIVND (reference sequence). CDR3 loop: CASMGRFSGANVLTF. The CDR3 DNA is TGTGCCAGTATGGGGAGGTTCTCTGGGGCCAACGTCCTGACTTTC.

V gene TRBV7-2 combines with J gene TRBJ2-7; 10 positions match TRBD1. V was pared by 5 bases and J by 6 bases, with 7 bases of the junction left unmatched. Germline lookup yields CDR1 SGHTA and CDR2 FQGNSA. The CDR3 loop spans 14 amino acids. CDR3 DNA: TGTGCCAGCAGCCGACAGGGGGCTCTAGGCGAGCAGTACTTC. Encoded protein: CASSRQGALGEQYF. The full variable domain, in which reference TRBV7-2 and TRBJ2-7 provide the parts outside the CDR3, is GAGVSQSPSNKVTEKGKDVELRCDPISGHTALYWYRQSLGQGLEFLIYFQGNSAPDKSGLPSDRFSAERTGGSVSTLTIQRTQQEDSAVYLCASSRQGALGEQYFGPGTRLTVT.

The chain uses TRBV28 and TRBJ2-1; no firm D call. V was shortened by 4 bases and J by 0 bases, with 13 bases between the two germline ends. The CDR3 runs to 16 residues. The germline CDR1 and CDR2 sequences are MDHEN and SYDVKM. The CDR3 nucleotides read TGTGCCAGCAGTTCACGGCACCAGAGCTCCTACAATGAGCAGTTCTTC. Encoded protein: CASSSRHQSSYNEQFF.

The V call is TRBV4-2, the J call TRBJ1-5; 10 bases are shared with TRBD1. The V segment lost 4 bases and the J segment 4 bases; nucleotides outside the gene matches: 7. The CDR3 covers 16 residues. Germline assignment: CDR1 LGHNA and CDR2 YNFKEQ. DNA of the CDR3: TGTGCCAGCAGCCCTGGGACAGGGGCTAATAATCAGCCCCAGCATTTT. This encodes CASSPGTGANNQPQHF.

J is TRBJ2-7 and V is TRBV2; the D gene is possibly TRBD1 (6 bases). Germline V CDR1 and CDR2: SNHLY, FYNNEI. V was cut by 6 bases and J by 0 bases, with 12 bases left in between. The CDR3 contains 14 residues. The DNA of the CDR3 is TGTGCCAGCAGCGCGCTAGGGGGCTCCTACGAGCAGTACTTC. Amino acids: CASSALGGSYEQYF.

This chain connects TRBV12-2 to TRBJ2-2; TRBD2, the table's D call, was not compared with the DNA. TRBV12-2 is given as a pseudogene. The CDR3 is 17 residues long. The chain's CDR3 is CASRSAVDGTITGELFF. The CDR3 region has the DNA TGTGCAAGTCGCTCCGCCGTGGACGGGACTATCACCGGGGAGCTGTTTTTT.

This chain joins TRBV28 and TRBJ2-3, with 9 positions matching TRBD1. The CDR3 is 15 amino acids. CDR1 and CDR2 (germline): MDHEN, SYDVKM. V shed 8 bases and J 4 bases; nucleotides not matched to a gene: 10. The CDR3 DNA reads as TGTGCCAGCTCTTCCCCGGGACAGGGCGCAGATACGCAGTATTTT. Translating it yields CASSSPGQGADTQYF.

This rearrangement joins TRBV7-2 to TRBJ1-1; D not certain. Germline V gives CDR1 SGHTA, CDR2 FQGNSA. Trimming left V 3 bases short and J 2 bases short, with 7 bases between. CDR3 length: 13 amino acids. This CDR3 reads CASSFPHNTEAFF. CDR3 nucleotide sequence: TGTGCCAGCAGCTTCCCGCATAACACTGAAGCTTTCTTT.

J is TRBJ2-3 and V is TRBV11-2; 14 bases fit TRBD2. CDR3 length: 18 amino acids. Germline V CDR1 and CDR2: SGHAT, FQNNGV. The trim removed 3 bases at V and 3 bases at J, leaving 8 bases unmatched. The CDR3 region has the DNA TGTGCCAGCAGCTTTACTCCGGGACTAGCGGGAGAGACAGATACGCAGTATTTT. It translates to CASSFTPGLAGETDTQYF.

This chain links TRBV19 with TRBJ1-5; a possible D gene is TRBD1 (5 bases). CDR3 length equals 14 residues. Germline V lookup: CDR1 LNHDA, CDR2 SQIVND (reference sequence). Trimming removed 5 bases from V and 7 bases from J, with 15 bases in between. This chain's CDR3 is CASSLLGVGQPQHF. CDR3 coding DNA: TGTGCCAGTAGTCTACTGGGGGTCGGCCAGCCCCAGCATTTT. Full variable domain (rest looked up from reference TRBV19 and TRBJ1-5): DGGITQSPKYLFRKEGQNVTLSCEQNLNHDAMYWYRQDPGQGLRLIYYSQIVNDFQKGDIAEGYSVSREKKESFPLTVTSAQKNPTAFYLCASSLLGVGQPQHFGDGTRLSIL.

This clone has a single count. V is TRBV28 and J is TRBJ2-6; TRBD1 agrees at 11 bases. The V gene end was trimmed by 2 bases and the J gene end by 2 bases; junction bases not matched to a gene: 2. CDR3 length equals 17 residues. CDR1 and CDR2 (germline): MDHEN, SYDVKM. CDR3 amino acids: CASSLMGQGAGANVLTF. In DNA form, the CDR3 reads TGTGCCAGCAGTTTAATGGGACAGGGGGCTGGGGCCAACGTCCTGACTTTC.

The V gene is TRBV27, the J gene TRBJ1-2; TRBD1 is a possible D gene (6 bases). CDR1 MNHEY and CDR2 SMNVEV come from the germline V gene (reference sequence). The CDR3 sequence is 15 residues long. V lost 6 bases to trimming and J lost 8 bases, with 22 bases between them. The CDR3 region is CASRRAGVVLYGYTF. CDR3 nucleotide sequence: TGTGCCAGCAGGAGGGCAGGGGTTGTCCTATACGGCTACACCTTC.

Remarks on this clone: This likely reflects a read error, since a far larger clone is one base away. Other DNA sequences in the sample encode the same CDR3. V gene TRBV13 combines with J gene TRBJ2-5; D is perhaps TRBD1 (6 bases). This CDR3 is built from 14 residues. Germline V gene data show CDR1 as PRHDT and CDR2 as FYEKMQ (reference sequence). The CDR3 region has the DNA TGTGCCAGCAGCGTAGGTTACGCGACAGGGACCCAGTACTTC. It is translated as CASSVGYATGTQYF.

As to this clone: With only one base between it and a far larger clone, this is likely a read error. This chain links TRBV7-8 with TRBJ2-5, with D perhaps TRBD1 (5 bases). The J call may not be correct, given that the DNA end is closer to TRBJ2-7. CDR3 length equals 11 residues. Germline lookup yields CDR1 SGHVS and CDR2 FQNEAQ. DNA for the CDR3: TGTGCCGGCAGGGACTCCTACGAGCAGTACTTC. Its translation: CAGRDSYEQYF.

This sequence joins TRBV20-1 and TRBJ1-2; D is undetermined. Trimming stripped 6 bases from V and 10 bases from J, with 12 bases between. Germline V gene sequence: CDR1 DFQATT, CDR2 SNEGSKA (reference sequence). The CDR3 contains 10 residues. CDR3 amino acids: CSASGLYYTF. Here the CDR3 DNA reads TGCAGTGCCAGCGGTTTGTACTACACCTTC.

In its sample, this clone was seen a few times. Other DNA sequences in the sample encode the same CDR3. The chain employs TRBV18 and TRBJ1-5; unclear D gene. The CDR3 covers 13 residues. V lost 1 base and J 4 bases, leaving 5 bases between the germline ends. The germline V gene encodes CDR1 KGHSH and CDR2 LQKENI. As DNA, the CDR3 is TGTGCCAGCTCACCACGAGGGAATCAGCCCCAGCATTTT. As protein: CASSPRGNQPQHF.

The CDR3 reads CASSEGLAGIYEQYF. CDR3 nucleotide sequence: TGCGCCAGCAGCGAGGGACTAGCGGGGATCTACGAGCAGTACTTC. The chain is built from TRBV5-1 and TRBJ2-7, with TRBD2 matching over 13 bases. J was trimmed by 3 bases and V by 4 bases; bases with no gene match: 4. This CDR3 comprises 15 residues. The germline V gene has CDR1 SGHRS and CDR2 YFSETQ.

This clone turned up a few times. This sequence joins TRBV6-1 and TRBJ2-2; D remains ambiguous. Germline CDR1 reads MNHNS; CDR2 reads SASEGT. CDR3 length equals 14 residues. V gave up 7 bases and J gave up 1 base, with 10 bases separating them. The CDR3: CASIHYKNTGELFF. The CDR3 DNA reads as TGTGCCAGCATTCACTACAAGAACACCGGGGAGCTGTTTTTT.

CDR3 sequence reads: CASSSRSPNEKLFF. CDR3 bases: TGTGCCAGCAGCTCTAGAAGCCCTAATGAAAAACTGTTTTTT. V usage is TRBV7-2 and J usage is TRBJ1-4; no reliable D call. This CDR3 is 14 amino acids long. Germline V gene sequence: CDR1 SGHTA, CDR2 FQGNSA. V was trimmed by 4 bases and J by 3 bases, leaving 9 bases between them.